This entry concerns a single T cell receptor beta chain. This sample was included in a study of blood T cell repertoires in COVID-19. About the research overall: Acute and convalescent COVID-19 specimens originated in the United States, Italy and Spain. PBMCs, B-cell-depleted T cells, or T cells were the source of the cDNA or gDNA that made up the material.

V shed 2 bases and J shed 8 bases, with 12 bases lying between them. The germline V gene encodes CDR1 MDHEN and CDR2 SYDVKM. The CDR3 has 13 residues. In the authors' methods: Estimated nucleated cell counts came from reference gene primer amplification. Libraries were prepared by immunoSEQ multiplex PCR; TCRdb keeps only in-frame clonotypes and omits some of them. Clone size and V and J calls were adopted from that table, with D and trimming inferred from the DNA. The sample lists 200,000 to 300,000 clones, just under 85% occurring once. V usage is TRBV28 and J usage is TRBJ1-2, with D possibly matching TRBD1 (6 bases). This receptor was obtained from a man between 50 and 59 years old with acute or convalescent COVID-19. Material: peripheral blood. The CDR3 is CASSLRGALGYTF. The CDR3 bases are TGTGCCAGCAGTTTACGGGGGGCGCTGGGCTACACCTTC.